The clone carrying this TCR beta chain registers medium-sized (0.01 to 0.1%) by frequency. The data were taken from a study of T cell clusters in autoimmune cytopenias. The CDR3 totals 13 residues. CDR1 and CDR2 from the germline V gene are SGHDT and YYEEEE. TRB was amplified by touch-down multiplex PCR, primer pools A and B combined. TCRdb derives one entry per CDR3 protein from the multiplex PCR reads, leaving out DNA. The sample is made up of around 11,000 distinct CDR3 sequences, and the top ten hold around 4.4% of it. Tens of thousands of genome equivalents of blood DNA were amplified for TRB. These data are also associated with another study on T cell repertoires in aging, cancer and after chemotherapy.

The sample was peripheral blood. This chain links TRBV5-6 with TRBJ2-7; TCRdb returns TRBD1, unconfirmable since there is no DNA. This sequence originates from a human donor in good health. The CDR3 here is CASSLEGGSEQYF.